This paragraph covers one T cell receptor beta chain sequence. A much more abundant neighbour one base away suggests this may be a read error. Sequencing libraries for TCR beta were prepared with iRepertoire HTBI primers and Arm-PCR of CDR3 regions. Using its own MiXCR run on the multiplex PCR reads, TCRdb lists one record per CDR3 protein. The data show 350,000 to 500,000 distinct CDR3 sequences, 14% seen once. This sample was included in a study of regulatory T cells in long-lasting Graves disease. The overall study: Antithyroid drugs had been taken by newly diagnosed Graves' patients for under 3 months.

Time point in this sample: newly diagnosed GD, antithyroid drugs for less than 3 months. Extracted PBMC RNA gave rise to the TCR library. A peripheral blood sample, approximately 10 milliliters in volume, was drawn into EDTA tubes. The CDR3 length is 14 residues. V gave up 4 bases and J gave up 5 bases, with 14 bases separating them. The V gene's germline CDR1 is SNHLY and CDR2 FYNNEI. These data also formed part of another study, on T cells in Graves' hyperthyroidism and ophthalmopathy. From that second work: HTBI primers drove first-round RT-PCR of the TCR CDR3.

Source: peripheral blood mononuclear cells (PBMCs), taken at new diagnosis, from a patient treated with antithyroid drugs. The chain has TRBV2 and TRBJ1-2; perhaps TRBD1 as D (6 bases). The sequence was obtained from a woman between 50 and 59 years old with Graves disease. CDR3 sequence: CASSGRGLGYGYTF. The CDR3 nucleotides are TGTGCCAGCAGTGGCAGGGGACTCGGATATGGCTACACCTTC.